This TCR beta chain comes out of a study of TIL therapy for anti-PD-1-resistant metastatic lung cancer. Study observations and caveats: TIL clonotype persistence in blood showed no apparent association with response.

This clone has at least ten counts. What it binds is not known. The CDR3 consists of 13 residues. This was the immunoSEQ v3 assay. Profiled with immunoSEQ multiplex PCR; TCRdb holds only in-frame clones, not every one. This table holds approximately 57,000 clones, approximately 75% found once. Indicated time point: pre-treatment sample, taken before nivolumab and TIL therapy. This TCR was recovered from a person between 30 and 79 years old with non-small cell lung cancer. Sequencing used blood, obtained at baseline. V is TRBV21-1 and J is TRBJ2-7. TRBV21-1 is an annotated pseudogene. CDR3 in amino acids: CASSKGGPYEQYF. CDR3 coding DNA: TGTGCCAGCAGCAAAGGCGGACCCTACGAGCAGTACTTC.